This TCR beta chain was profiled in a study of blood T cell repertoires in COVID-19. The germline V gene encodes CDR1 MNHEY and CDR2 SMNVEV (reference sequence). The CDR3 extends over 18 amino acids. J gave up 5 bases and V 6 bases, and 17 bases lay outside the gene matches. Seattle patients were enrolled during active infection and followed longitudinally. Data came from immunoSEQ multiplex PCR; TCRdb stores just in-frame clones and leaves some out. This table holds about 530,000 clones, about 88% found once. Sequencing was carried out using peripheral blood. The origin of this receptor is a woman between 45 and 65 years old with COVID-19, enrolled during active disease. V and J are TRBV27 and TRBJ2-3; 10 positions match TRBD1. The CDR3 nucleotides are TGTGCCAGCAGCCAGCGCCACCTTGACAGGGGGCTAGGAGATACGCAGTATTTT. Residues: CASSQRHLDRGLGDTQYF.